Given below is one TCR beta chain in context. Its specificity is not known. The donors were healthy bone marrow donors. The data originate from a study of cytomegalovirus exposure and HLA in healthy donors. Overall study findings and caveats: TRBV6-2, TRBV6-3 and other indistinguishable V segments were excluded.

V lost 8 bases and J 4 bases, leaving 21 bases between the germline ends. The CDR3 extends over 16 amino acids. 13 Jbeta primers and 60 Vbeta primers were used for the PCR. Methods used by the authors: Roughly 11 million shared chains were among about 80 million unique TCR beta chains counted in a later analysis. TCRdb's table, derived via immunoSEQ multiplex PCR, lists solely in-frame clones and lacks some. Clonal size and the V and J genes are those of that table, whereas D and trimming came from the DNA. This table holds about 110,000 clones, approximately 82% found once. The clonotype comes from a man aged 30 to 39 in good health and CMV-seropositive. Sequencing input: PBMCs. The chain carries TRBV23-1 and TRBJ1-3; possible D gene TRBD1, 5 bases. TRBV23-1 is an ORF, with its function uncertain. The CDR3 protein is CASPLGLDKTGNTIYF. The CDR3 region has the DNA TGCGCCAGCCCACTGGGACTTGATAAGACCGGAAACACCATATATTTT.